The sequence of this T cell receptor beta chain was determined in a study of TIL therapy for anti-PD-1-resistant metastatic lung cancer. At the level of the study: A handful of tumors were EGFR-mutant and two were ALK-rearranged. Median tumor mutation burden was under 1.9 mutations per megabase.

The immunoSEQ assay was v3. Method: immunoSEQ multiplex PCR; TCRdb's copy keeps in-frame clones and lacks some. The data hold approximately 92,000 clones, with roughly 65% observed a single time. Time point meaning: pre-treatment sample, taken before nivolumab and TIL therapy. Pleural nodules or supraclavicular lymph nodes made up most of the excised metastases sampled. V was shortened by 4 bases and J by 5 bases, with 11 bases between the two germline ends. Germline V gene sequence: CDR1 SGHAT, CDR2 FQDESV (reference sequence). This CDR3 contains 13 residues. The chain uses TRBV11-1 and TRBJ2-5; no clear D gene. The sample here was tumor tissue, taken at baseline. The receptor comes from a person aged 25-79 years with non-small cell lung cancer. DNA for the CDR3: TGTGCCAGCAGCTCGTTTCTCCTTGAGACCCAGTACTTC. Translating it yields CASSSFLLETQYF.